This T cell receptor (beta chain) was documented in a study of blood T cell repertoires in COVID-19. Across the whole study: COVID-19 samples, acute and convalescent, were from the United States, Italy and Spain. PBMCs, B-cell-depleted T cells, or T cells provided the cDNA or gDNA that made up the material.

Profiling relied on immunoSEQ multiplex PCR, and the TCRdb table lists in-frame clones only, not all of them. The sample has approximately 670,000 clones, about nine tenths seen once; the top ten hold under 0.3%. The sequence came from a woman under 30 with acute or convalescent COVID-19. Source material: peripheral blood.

DNA for the CDR3: TGTGCCAGCAGCTCGACAGGACAGACCTACGAGCAGTACTTC. Translated, it gives CASSSTGQTYEQYF. The J gene is TRBJ2-7, the V gene TRBV5-5; the D gene is possibly TRBD1 (6 bases). This CDR3 contains 14 residues. CDR1 and CDR2 (germline): SGHKS, YYEKEE (reference sequence). V was trimmed by 3 bases and J by 2 bases, leaving 12 bases between them.